The 18 T cell receptor beta chains listed next were all sequenced from one sample in a study of cytomegalovirus exposure and HLA in healthy donors. The PCR contained 60 Vbeta and 13 Jbeta primers. Repertoires were generated with immunoSEQ multiplex PCR, while TCRdb's copy carries only in-frame clones and drops some. In the table there are a few hundred thousand clones, roughly 80% of which are singletons. Material: PBMCs. The receptors come from a girl aged 2-15 years in good health and CMV-seronegative.

This clone occurred a few times. The chain joins TRBV28 to TRBJ1-4; 9 bases map to TRBD1. Germline CDR1 and CDR2: MDHEN and SYDVKM. This CDR3 is 16 amino acids long. With V trimmed by 6 bases and J by 6 bases, 11 bases remained unmatched. The CDR3 DNA sequence: TGTGCCAGCAGCCCCTTTGTGTGGGACAGGGATGAAAAACTGTTTTTT. Encoded protein: CASSPFVWDRDEKLFF. Based on the CDR3 plus reference TRBV28 and TRBJ1-4, the full variable domain is DVKVTQSSRYLVKRTGEKVFLECVQDMDHENMFWYRQDPGLGLRLIYFSYDVKMKEKGDIPEGYSVSREKKERFSLILESASTNQTSMYLCASSPFVWDRDEKLFFGSGTQLSVL.

V usage is TRBV7-4 and J usage is TRBJ2-7; D possibly corresponds to TRBD2 (6 bases). Trimming took 1 base from V and 0 from J, leaving 13 bases between them. The germline gives CDR1 SGHVT, CDR2 SQSDAQ. The CDR3 consists of 16 residues. The chain's CDR3 is CASSLEGTPSSYEQYF. The CDR3 bases are TGTGCCAGCAGCTTAGAGGGGACTCCAAGCTCCTACGAGCAGTACTTC.

V gene TRBV29-1 combines with J gene TRBJ1-2; D unresolved. V lost 0 bases to trimming and J lost 7 bases, with 6 bases between them. The V gene's germline CDR1 is SQVTM and CDR2 ANQGSEA. The CDR3 covers 11 residues. The CDR3 region is CSVEDRSGYTF. CDR3 nucleotides: TGCAGCGTTGAAGATCGGTCTGGCTACACCTTC.

This rearrangement joins TRBV28 to TRBJ2-1; TRBD2 matches 15 bases. The CDR3 consists of 20 residues. Germline V CDR1 and CDR2: MDHEN, SYDVKM. The V and J ends lost 5 bases and 0 bases, in that order; junction bases with no gene match: 11. CDR3 sequence: CASSRTPGLAGGSSYNEQFF. CDR3 coding DNA: TGTGCCAGCAGTCGGACCCCGGGACTAGCGGGGGGAAGCTCCTACAATGAGCAGTTCTTC. The full variable domain, completed using reference TRBV28 and TRBJ2-1, is DVKVTQSSRYLVKRTGEKVFLECVQDMDHENMFWYRQDPGLGLRLIYFSYDVKMKEKGDIPEGYSVSREKKERFSLILESASTNQTSMYLCASSRTPGLAGGSSYNEQFFGPGTRLTVL.

V gene TRBV2 combines with J gene TRBJ1-5; a weak D match, TRBD1 (6 bases). CDR1 and CDR2 from the germline V gene are SNHLY and FYNNEI. CDR3 length equals 15 residues. V lost 5 bases, J lost 2 bases, and 13 bases lay in between. The DNA of the CDR3 is TGTGCCAGCAGTCGGGAGGGGGTCGGCAATCAGCCCCAGCATTTT. This encodes CASSREGVGNQPQHF.

This chain joins TRBV2 and TRBJ2-2, with 11 nucleotides matching TRBD2. Germline V lookup: CDR1 SNHLY, CDR2 FYNNEI. V lost 6 bases to trimming and J lost 5 bases; unmatched junction nucleotides: 8. The CDR3 consists of 16 residues. The CDR3 here is CASSPSTSGMTGELFF. CDR3 bases: TGTGCCAGCAGCCCCTCGACTAGCGGGATGACCGGGGAGCTGTTTTTT.

V gene TRBV11-2 combines with J gene TRBJ1-1; 9 nucleotides align to TRBD1. This CDR3 has 17 amino acids. Germline lookup yields CDR1 SGHAT and CDR2 FQNNGV. J gave up 5 bases and V 5 bases, and 15 bases lay outside the gene matches. CDR3: CASSPVRTGEGYTEAFF. The CDR3 region has the DNA TGTGCCAGCAGCCCAGTACGGACAGGGGAGGGTTATACTGAAGCTTTCTTT.

V usage is TRBV5-1 and J usage is TRBJ1-4; D is unclear. The CDR3 is made up of 15 amino acids. Trimming left V 0 bases short and J 1 base short, with 7 bases between. The germline V gene encodes CDR1 SGHRS and CDR2 YFSETQ. The CDR3 nucleotides are TGCGCCAGCAGCTTGGAATGGAGAACTAATGAAAAACTGTTTTTT. This encodes CASSLEWRTNEKLFF.

The CDR3 loop is CASSPPGQGELVVSEAFF. The DNA for the CDR3 is TGTGCCAGCAGCCCCCCGGGACAGGGGGAATTGGTGGTCTCTGAAGCTTTCTTT. The rearrangement joins TRBV7-3 to TRBJ1-1; TRBD1 agrees at 11 bases. CDR1 and CDR2 (germline): SGHTA, FQGTGA. The CDR3 loop spans 18 amino acids. V shed 5 bases and J 6 bases; nucleotides not matched to a gene: 17.

This chain connects TRBV6-5 to TRBJ1-2; D perhaps matches TRBD1 (5 bases). From germline, CDR1 is MNHEY and CDR2 SVGAGI. The CDR3 runs 15 residues. Trimming took off 6 bases at V and 1 base at J, with 15 bases between the two ends. The CDR3 is CASRPQGALNYGYTF. For the CDR3, the DNA is TGTGCCAGCAGACCCCAGGGTGCCCTTAACTATGGCTACACCTTC.

This clone was seen more than once but under ten times. V gene TRBV4-2 combines with J gene TRBJ1-5; no clear D. CDR1 is LGHNA and CDR2 is YNFKEQ in the germline V gene. CDR3 length: 16 residues. Trimming stripped 0 bases from V and 0 bases from J, with 9 bases between. The CDR3 nucleotides read TGTGCCAGCAGCCAAGATCGCAGTTATAGCAATCAGCCCCAGCATTTT. It encodes CASSQDRSYSNQPQHF.

The CDR3 sequence is CASSWGVTEAFF. As DNA, the CDR3 is TGTGCCAGCAGTTGGGGGGTTACTGAAGCTTTCTTT. The gene calls are TRBV28 and TRBJ1-1; D is possibly TRBD1 (5 bases). Trimming took off 4 bases at V and 5 bases at J, with 8 bases between the two ends. The CDR3 is made up of 12 amino acids. Per germline, CDR1 MDHEN and CDR2 SYDVKM.

V and J are TRBV11-2 and TRBJ2-1; D is possibly TRBD2 (5 bases). V was trimmed by 5 bases and J by 0 bases, leaving 11 bases between them. Germline CDR1 SGHAT, CDR2 FQNNGV. This CDR3 region has 15 residues. The CDR3 sequence is CASSASGSSYNEQFF. CDR3 nucleotide sequence: TGTGCCAGCAGCGCGAGCGGAAGCTCCTACAATGAGCAGTTCTTC.

V is TRBV2 and J is TRBJ1-3; no clear D. Germline CDR1 is SNHLY and CDR2 is FYNNEI. The CDR3 totals 14 residues. The V end was cut by 8 bases, the J end by 4 bases, with 15 bases between. The CDR3 sequence: CASGGGLSGNTIYF. The CDR3 DNA is TGTGCCAGCGGTGGTGGACTGAGCGGAAACACCATATATTTT.

This chain uses TRBV29-1 with TRBJ2-7; 9 bases are shared with TRBD1. CDR1 and CDR2 (germline): SQVTM, ANQGSEA. CDR3 length: 14 residues. After removal of 5 bases from V and 7 bases from J, the junction contained 12 bases not matched to a gene. The CDR3 here is CSVSAQGATWEQYF. DNA of the CDR3: TGCAGCGTTAGCGCACAGGGGGCAACTTGGGAGCAGTACTTC.

This clone was found a few times. CDR3 sequence: CASSQRWAEAFF. CDR3 DNA: TGTGCCAGCAGTCAGCGGTGGGCTGAAGCTTTCTTT. V and J are TRBV28 and TRBJ1-1, with D unresolved. The CDR3 length is 12 residues. The ends were cut back, 5 bases at V and 6 bases at J, with 10 bases in the middle. Germline CDR1 reads MDHEN; CDR2 reads SYDVKM. Full variable domain (rest looked up from reference TRBV28 and TRBJ1-1): DVKVTQSSRYLVKRTGEKVFLECVQDMDHENMFWYRQDPGLGLRLIYFSYDVKMKEKGDIPEGYSVSREKKERFSLILESASTNQTSMYLCASSQRWAEAFFGQGTRLTVV.

This rearrangement joins TRBV5-4 to TRBJ2-7; the match to TRBD2 covers 8 bases. J was trimmed by 2 bases and V by 5 bases; bases with no gene match: 6. The CDR3 is 14 amino acids. Germline values: CDR1 SGHNT, CDR2 YYREEE (reference sequence). The CDR3 reads CASSVSGVTYEQYF. CDR3 nucleotide sequence: TGTGCCAGCAGTGTTAGCGGGGTTACCTACGAGCAGTACTTC. Full variable domain (missing parts from reference TRBV5-4 and TRBJ2-7): ETGVTQSPTHLIKTRGQQVTLRCSSQSGHNTVSWYQQALGQGPQFIFQYYREEENGRGNFPPRFSGLQFPNYSSELNVNALELDDSALYLCASSVSGVTYEQYFGPGTRLTVT.

The V call is TRBV2, the J call TRBJ1-2; TRBD1 is a possible D gene (5 bases). Germline V CDR1 and CDR2: SNHLY, FYNNEI. The V and J ends lost 4 bases and 6 bases respectively, with 12 bases between them. The CDR3 runs to 13 residues. The CDR3 spells CASSAYGADGYTF. In nucleotides, the CDR3 is TGTGCCAGCAGTGCGTATGGGGCCGATGGCTACACCTTC.